A selection of T cell receptor beta chains follows, all from one sample in a study of T cells after yellow fever vaccination. TCRdb ran MiXCR on the 5' RACE reads and lists one entry per CDR3 protein. The sample lists roughly 400,000 distinct CDR3 sequences; approximately 19% were seen once. The specimen comprised PBMCs, sampled before the yellow fever booster vaccination. All receptors derive from a man aged 18-30 years who received the YFV17D yellow fever vaccine. The CDR3 runs from the conserved cysteine through the conserved F or W. A D gene is named only where the DNA matches it firmly. A clone size is listed for some rows: how often the clone was seen (once, few, many), or a class if it is expanded.

j_gene: TRBJ2-1; d_gene: TRBD2; len: 15; v_gene: TRBV5-1; abundance: few; CDR3aa: CASSLTSGGGNEQFF; CDR3nt: TGCGCCAGCAGCTTGACTAGCGGGGGAGGAAATGAGCAGTTCTTC
j_gene: TRBJ2-5; d_gene: -; len: 15; v_gene: TRBV27; abundance: -; CDR3aa: CASSRGGGIWETQYF; CDR3nt: TGTGCCAGCAGTAGAGGGGGAGGCATCTGGGAGACCCAGTACTTC
j_gene: TRBJ2-3; d_gene: TRBD1; len: 13; v_gene: TRBV24-1; abundance: -; CDR3aa: CATSPGQGYTQYF; CDR3nt: TGTGCCACCAGCCCGGGACAGGGTTATACGCAGTATTTT
j_gene: TRBJ2-1; d_gene: -; len: 16; v_gene: TRBV10-3; abundance: few; CDR3aa: CAISEQDARTYNEQFF; CDR3nt: TGTGCCATCAGTGAACAAGACGCCAGAACCTACAATGAGCAGTTCTTC
j_gene: TRBJ2-1; d_gene: -; len: 17; v_gene: TRBV28; abundance: -; CDR3aa: CASSFPRGRTSYNEQFF; CDR3nt: TGTGCCAGCAGTTTTCCCCGGGGCCGGACCTCCTACAATGAGCAGTTCTTC
j_gene: TRBJ2-1; d_gene: TRBD2; len: 15; v_gene: TRBV7-2; abundance: many; CDR3aa: CASSLLAGGYNEQFF; CDR3nt: TGTGCCAGCAGTTTACTTGCGGGGGGCTACAATGAGCAGTTCTTC
j_gene: TRBJ2-3; d_gene: TRBD1; len: 16; v_gene: TRBV7-3; abundance: -; CDR3aa: CASSLVGQGITDTQYF; CDR3nt: TGTGCCAGCAGCTTAGTGGGACAGGGGATCACAGATACGCAGTATTTT
j_gene: TRBJ2-3; d_gene: TRBD2; len: 17; v_gene: TRBV7-6; abundance: -; CDR3aa: CASSPRGGLAGADTQYF; CDR3nt: TGTGCCAGCAGCCCGCGGGGAGGGCTAGCGGGCGCAGATACGCAGTATTTT
j_gene: TRBJ1-1; d_gene: -; len: 15; v_gene: TRBV12-5; abundance: -; CDR3aa: CASGALHTGLTEAFF; CDR3nt: TGTGCTAGTGGGGCCCTCCACACAGGGTTAACTGAAGCTTTCTTT
j_gene: TRBJ1-1; d_gene: -; len: 14; v_gene: TRBV20-1; abundance: -; CDR3aa: CSARSPGGNTEAFF; CDR3nt: TGCAGTGCTAGGAGCCCGGGAGGGAACACTGAAGCTTTCTTT
j_gene: TRBJ1-2; d_gene: -; len: 14; v_gene: TRBV3-1; abundance: -; CDR3aa: CASSQEPGADGYTF; CDR3nt: TGTGCCAGCAGCCAAGAGCCAGGGGCTGACGGCTACACCTTC
j_gene: TRBJ1-2; d_gene: -; len: 14; v_gene: TRBV10-3; abundance: few; CDR3aa: CAISETEGDYGYTF; CDR3nt: TGTGCCATCAGTGAAACAGAGGGGGACTATGGCTACACCTTC
j_gene: TRBJ1-1; d_gene: -; len: 13; v_gene: TRBV10-3; abundance: -; CDR3aa: CAISVMRGTEAFF; CDR3nt: TGTGCCATCAGTGTGATGAGGGGCACTGAAGCTTTCTTT
j_gene: TRBJ1-1; d_gene: -; len: 14; v_gene: TRBV12-3/TRBV12-4; abundance: once; CDR3aa: CASRSGQSDTEAFF; CDR3nt: TGTGCCAGCAGGAGCGGACAGTCTGACACTGAAGCTTTCTTT
j_gene: TRBJ1-4; d_gene: -; len: 14; v_gene: TRBV10-2; abundance: few; CDR3aa: CASSERDGNEKLFF; CDR3nt: TGCGCCAGCAGTGAGAGGGACGGGAATGAAAAACTGTTTTTT
j_gene: TRBJ2-7; d_gene: -; len: 12; v_gene: TRBV29-1; abundance: -; CDR3aa: CSARTSSYEQYF; CDR3nt: TGCAGCGCTCGGACATCCTCCTACGAGCAGTACTTC
j_gene: TRBJ1-2; d_gene: TRBD1; len: 12; v_gene: TRBV29-1; abundance: -; CDR3aa: CSSRTGGHGYTF; CDR3nt: TGCAGCTCCCGGACAGGGGGGCATGGCTACACCTTC
j_gene: TRBJ1-1; d_gene: TRBD1; len: 17; v_gene: TRBV6-2/TRBV6-3; abundance: few; CDR3aa: CASTRDRGHLGNTEAFF; CDR3nt: TGTGCCAGCACCAGGGACAGGGGCCACCTAGGGAACACTGAAGCTTTCTTT
j_gene: TRBJ1-5; d_gene: TRBD1; len: 14; v_gene: TRBV7-2; abundance: many; CDR3aa: CASSWDSYNQPQHF; CDR3nt: TGTGCCAGCAGCTGGGACAGCTATAATCAGCCCCAGCATTTT
j_gene: TRBJ2-5; d_gene: -; len: 14; v_gene: TRBV7-7; abundance: few; CDR3aa: CASSLGTASETQYF; CDR3nt: TGTGCCAGCAGCTTAGGGACAGCGTCAGAGACCCAGTACTTC
j_gene: TRBJ2-2; d_gene: -; len: 13; v_gene: TRBV29-1; abundance: -; CDR3aa: CSVFTTNTGELFF; CDR3nt: TGCAGCGTCTTCACAACGAACACCGGGGAGCTGTTTTTT
j_gene: TRBJ2-7; d_gene: -; len: 15; v_gene: TRBV10-3; abundance: few; CDR3aa: CAISAGLLGMGEQYF; CDR3nt: TGTGCCATCAGTGCTGGGTTACTGGGGATGGGGGAGCAGTACTTC
j_gene: TRBJ2-3; d_gene: -; len: 15; v_gene: TRBV20-1; abundance: -; CDR3aa: CSARDPLRSTDTQYF; CDR3nt: TGCAGTGCTAGAGATCCGCTCCGCTCCACAGATACGCAGTATTTT
j_gene: TRBJ2-1; d_gene: -; len: 12; v_gene: TRBV19; abundance: -; CDR3aa: CASRLGDNEQFF; CDR3nt: TGTGCCAGTAGGCTCGGTGACAATGAGCAGTTCTTC
j_gene: TRBJ2-3; d_gene: -; len: 16; v_gene: TRBV4-3; abundance: many; CDR3aa: CASSQITGTSGDTQYF; CDR3nt: TGCGCCAGCAGCCAAATCACCGGGACTTCAGGGGATACGCAGTATTTT
j_gene: TRBJ1-2; d_gene: -; len: 12; v_gene: TRBV2; abundance: few; CDR3aa: CAKGGGPYGYTF; CDR3nt: TGTGCCAAAGGAGGGGGGCCGTATGGCTACACCTTC
j_gene: TRBJ1-2; d_gene: -; len: 11; v_gene: TRBV29-1; abundance: many; CDR3aa: CSVDLGYGYTF; CDR3nt: TGCAGCGTTGACCTGGGCTATGGCTACACCTTC
j_gene: TRBJ2-3; d_gene: TRBD2; len: 15; v_gene: TRBV9; abundance: few; CDR3aa: CASSPGLAFTDTQYF; CDR3nt: TGTGCCAGCAGCCCGGGACTAGCGTTCACCGATACGCAGTATTTT
j_gene: TRBJ1-2; d_gene: -; len: 12; v_gene: TRBV12-3/TRBV12-4; abundance: many; CDR3aa: CASSFLGGGYTF; CDR3nt: TGTGCCAGCAGTTTTCTGGGGGGCGGCTACACCTTC